The present T cell receptor (beta chain) was sequenced within a study of blood T cell repertoires in COVID-19. In the study overall: Samples taken during acute and convalescent COVID-19 were collected in the United States, Italy and Spain. PBMCs, B-cell-depleted T cells, or T cells provided the cDNA or gDNA that made up the material.

Germline V lookup: CDR1 SGHTA, CDR2 FQGNSA. The V and J ends lost 5 bases and 6 bases, in that order; junction bases with no gene match: 11. The CDR3 is 16 residues long. Original processing notes: Using reference gene primer amplification, nucleated cell counts were estimated. Method: immunoSEQ multiplex PCR; TCRdb's copy keeps in-frame clones and lacks some. V, J and clone size derive from that table, while D and trimming were established from the DNA sequence. The sample includes fewer than 90,000 clones, more than 80% of them seen just once. The receptor comes from a man younger than 45 with acute or convalescent COVID-19. Sequencing input: peripheral blood. This sequence joins TRBV7-2 and TRBJ1-5, with 9 bases matching TRBD1. CDR3 amino acids: CASSTRGGTGFQPQHF. The CDR3 DNA is TGTGCCAGCAGCACCCGGGGGGGGACAGGGTTTCAGCCCCAGCATTTT. Supplemented by reference TRBV7-2 and TRBJ1-5, the full variable domain reads GAGVSQSPSNKVTEKGKDVELRCDPISGHTALYWYRQSLGQGLEFLIYFQGNSAPDKSGLPSDRFSAERTGGSVSTLTIQRTQQEDSAVYLCASSTRGGTGFQPQHFGDGTRLSIL.